This T cell receptor (beta chain) was recorded in a study of tumour-infiltrating T cells in Burkitt lymphoma. Libraries were prepared by immunoSEQ multiplex PCR; TCRdb keeps only in-frame clonotypes and omits some of them. The sample has 5,000 to 7,500 clones; about 84% are singletons. Germline V CDR1 and CDR2: SGHTS, YDEGEE. Between the trimmed V and J ends, which lost 2 bases and 4 bases, there was a span of 4 bases. This CDR3 comprises 12 residues. Sequences were obtained from tumor tissue. The TCR originated in a human donor with Burkitt lymphoma. The V gene is TRBV5-8, the J gene TRBJ1-3; D unresolved. CDR3 protein: CASSFPGNTIYF. For the CDR3, the DNA is TGTGCCAGCAGCTTCCCAGGAAACACCATATATTTT. The variable domain in full, with the rest retrieved from reference TRBV5-8 and TRBJ1-3, is EAGVTQSPTHLIKTRGQQATLRCSPISGHTSVYWYQQALGLGLQFLLWYDEGEERNRGNFPPRFSGRQFPNYSSELNVNALELEDSALYLCASSFPGNTIYFGEGSWLTVV.